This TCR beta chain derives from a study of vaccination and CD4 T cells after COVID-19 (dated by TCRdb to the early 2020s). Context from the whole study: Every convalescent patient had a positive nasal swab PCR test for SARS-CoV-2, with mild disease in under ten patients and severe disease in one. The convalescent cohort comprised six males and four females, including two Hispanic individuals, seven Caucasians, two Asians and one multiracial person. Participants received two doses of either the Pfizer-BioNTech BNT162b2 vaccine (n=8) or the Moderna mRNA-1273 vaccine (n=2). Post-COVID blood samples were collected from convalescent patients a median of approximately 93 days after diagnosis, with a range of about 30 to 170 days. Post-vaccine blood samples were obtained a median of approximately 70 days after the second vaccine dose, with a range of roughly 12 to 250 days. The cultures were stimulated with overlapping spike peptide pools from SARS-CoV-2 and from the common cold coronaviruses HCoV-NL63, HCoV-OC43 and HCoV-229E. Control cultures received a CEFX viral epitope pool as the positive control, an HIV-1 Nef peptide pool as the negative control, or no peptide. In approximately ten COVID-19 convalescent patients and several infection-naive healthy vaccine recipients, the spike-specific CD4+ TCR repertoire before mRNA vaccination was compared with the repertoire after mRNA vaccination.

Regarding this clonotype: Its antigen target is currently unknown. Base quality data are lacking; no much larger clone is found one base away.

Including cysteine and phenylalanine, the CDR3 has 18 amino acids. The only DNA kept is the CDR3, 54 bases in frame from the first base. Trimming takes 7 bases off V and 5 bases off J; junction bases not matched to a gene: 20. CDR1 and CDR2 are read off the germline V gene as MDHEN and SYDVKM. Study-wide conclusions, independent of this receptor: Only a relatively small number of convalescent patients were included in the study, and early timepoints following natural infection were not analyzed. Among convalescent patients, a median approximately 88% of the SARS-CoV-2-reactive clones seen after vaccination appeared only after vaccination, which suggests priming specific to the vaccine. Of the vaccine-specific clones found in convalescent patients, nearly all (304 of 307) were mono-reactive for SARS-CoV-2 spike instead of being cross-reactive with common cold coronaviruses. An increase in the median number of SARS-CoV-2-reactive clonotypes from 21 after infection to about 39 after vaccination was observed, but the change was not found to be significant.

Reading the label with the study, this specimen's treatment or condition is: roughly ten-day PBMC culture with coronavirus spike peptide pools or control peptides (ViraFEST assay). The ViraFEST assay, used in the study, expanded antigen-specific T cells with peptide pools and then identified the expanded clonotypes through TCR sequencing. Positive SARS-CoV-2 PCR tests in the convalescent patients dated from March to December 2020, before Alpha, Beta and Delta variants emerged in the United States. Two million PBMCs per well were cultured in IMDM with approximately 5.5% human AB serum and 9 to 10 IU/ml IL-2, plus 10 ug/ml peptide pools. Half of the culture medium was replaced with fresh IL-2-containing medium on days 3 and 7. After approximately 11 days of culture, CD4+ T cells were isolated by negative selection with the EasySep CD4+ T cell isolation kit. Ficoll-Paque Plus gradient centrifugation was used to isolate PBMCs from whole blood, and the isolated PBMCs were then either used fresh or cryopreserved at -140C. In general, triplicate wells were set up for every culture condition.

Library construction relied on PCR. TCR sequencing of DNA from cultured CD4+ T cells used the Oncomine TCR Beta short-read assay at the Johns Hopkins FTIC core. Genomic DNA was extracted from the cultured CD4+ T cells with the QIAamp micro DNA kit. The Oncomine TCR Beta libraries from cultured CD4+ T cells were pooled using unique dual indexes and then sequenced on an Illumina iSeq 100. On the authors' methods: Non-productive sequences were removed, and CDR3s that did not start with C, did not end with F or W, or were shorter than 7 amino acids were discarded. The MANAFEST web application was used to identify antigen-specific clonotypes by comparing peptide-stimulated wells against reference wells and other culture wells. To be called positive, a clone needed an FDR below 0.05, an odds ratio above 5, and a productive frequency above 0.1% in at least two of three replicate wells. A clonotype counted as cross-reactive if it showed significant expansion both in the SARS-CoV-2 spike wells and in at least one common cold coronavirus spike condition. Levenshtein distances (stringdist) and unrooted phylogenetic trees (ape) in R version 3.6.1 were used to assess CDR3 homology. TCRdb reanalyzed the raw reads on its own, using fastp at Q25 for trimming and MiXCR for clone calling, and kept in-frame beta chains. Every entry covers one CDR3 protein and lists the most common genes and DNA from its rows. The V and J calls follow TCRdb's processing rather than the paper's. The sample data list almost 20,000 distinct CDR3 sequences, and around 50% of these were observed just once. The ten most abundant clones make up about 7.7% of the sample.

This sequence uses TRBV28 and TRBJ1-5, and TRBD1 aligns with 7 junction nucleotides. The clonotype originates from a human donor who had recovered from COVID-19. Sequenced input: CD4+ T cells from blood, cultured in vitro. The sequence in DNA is TGTGCCAGCACACCTTCCTGGCGAGGGGGCCTGGAGGATCAGCCCCAGCATTTT. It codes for CASTPSWRGGLEDQPQHF. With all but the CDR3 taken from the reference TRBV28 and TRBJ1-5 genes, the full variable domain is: DVKVTQSSRYLVKRTGEKVFLECVQDMDHENMFWYRQDPGLGLRLIYFSYDVKMKEKGDIPEGYSVSREKKERFSLILESASTNQTSMYLCASTPSWRGGLEDQPQHFGDGTRLSIL.